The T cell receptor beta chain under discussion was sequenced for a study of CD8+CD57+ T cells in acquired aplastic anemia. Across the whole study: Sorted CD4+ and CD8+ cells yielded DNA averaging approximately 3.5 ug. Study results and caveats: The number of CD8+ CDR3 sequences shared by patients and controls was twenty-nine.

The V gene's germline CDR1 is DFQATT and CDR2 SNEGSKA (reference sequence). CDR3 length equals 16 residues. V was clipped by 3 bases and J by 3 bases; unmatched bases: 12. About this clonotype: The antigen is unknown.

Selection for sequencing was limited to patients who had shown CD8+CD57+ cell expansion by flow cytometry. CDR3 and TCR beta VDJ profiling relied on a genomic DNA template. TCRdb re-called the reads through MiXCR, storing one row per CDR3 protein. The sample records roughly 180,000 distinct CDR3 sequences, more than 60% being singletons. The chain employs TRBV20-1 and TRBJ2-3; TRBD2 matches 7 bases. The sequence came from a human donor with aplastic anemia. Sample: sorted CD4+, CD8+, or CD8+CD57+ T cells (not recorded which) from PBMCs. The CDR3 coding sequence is TGCAGTGCTAGTGCCTGGCTGGGGGGGACGACAGATACGCAGTATTTT. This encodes CSASAWLGGTTDTQYF.